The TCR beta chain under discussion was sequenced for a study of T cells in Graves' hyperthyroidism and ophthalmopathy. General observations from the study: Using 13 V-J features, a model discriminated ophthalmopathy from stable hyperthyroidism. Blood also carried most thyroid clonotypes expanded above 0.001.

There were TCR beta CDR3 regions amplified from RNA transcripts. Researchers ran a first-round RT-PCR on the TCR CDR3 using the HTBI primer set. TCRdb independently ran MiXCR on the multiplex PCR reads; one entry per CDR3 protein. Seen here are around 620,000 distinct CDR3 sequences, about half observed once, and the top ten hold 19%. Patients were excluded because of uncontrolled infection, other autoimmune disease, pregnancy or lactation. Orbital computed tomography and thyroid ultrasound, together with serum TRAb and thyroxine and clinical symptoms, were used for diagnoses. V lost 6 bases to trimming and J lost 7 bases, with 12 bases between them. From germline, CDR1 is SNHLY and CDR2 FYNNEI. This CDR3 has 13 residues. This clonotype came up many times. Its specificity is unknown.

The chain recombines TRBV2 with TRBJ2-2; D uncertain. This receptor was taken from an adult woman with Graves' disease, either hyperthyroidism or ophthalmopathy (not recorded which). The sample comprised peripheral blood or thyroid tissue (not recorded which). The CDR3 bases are TGTGCCAGCAGGAAGACCCGAGGCGGGGAGCTGTTTTTT. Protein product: CASRKTRGGELFF.